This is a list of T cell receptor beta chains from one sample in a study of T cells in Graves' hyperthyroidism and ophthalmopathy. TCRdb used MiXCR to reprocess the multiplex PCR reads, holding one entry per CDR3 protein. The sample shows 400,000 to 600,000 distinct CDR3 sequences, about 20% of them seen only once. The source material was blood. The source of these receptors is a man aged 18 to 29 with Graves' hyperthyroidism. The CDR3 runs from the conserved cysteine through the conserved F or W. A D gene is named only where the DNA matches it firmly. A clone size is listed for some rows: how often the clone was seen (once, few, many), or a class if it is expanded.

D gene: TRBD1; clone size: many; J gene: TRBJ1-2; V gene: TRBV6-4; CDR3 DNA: TGTGCCAGCAGTGACGTCCGGGACAGGGGGGACTATGGCTACACCTTC; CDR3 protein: CASSDVRDRGDYGYTF
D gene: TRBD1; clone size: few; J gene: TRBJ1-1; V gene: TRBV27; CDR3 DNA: TGTGCCAGCAGTTTTTGGGGACAGGGGAGCACTGAAGCTTTCTTT; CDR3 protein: CASSFWGQGSTEAFF
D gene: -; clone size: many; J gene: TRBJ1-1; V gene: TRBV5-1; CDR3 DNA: TGTGCCAGCAGTTTGGGGCAATCGAACACTGAAGCTTTCTTT; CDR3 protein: CASSLGQSNTEAFF
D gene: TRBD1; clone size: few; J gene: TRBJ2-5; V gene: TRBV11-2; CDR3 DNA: TGTGCCAGCAGCTCGGTCCGGGACAGATTCTTAGAGACCCAGTACTTC; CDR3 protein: CASSSVRDRFLETQYF
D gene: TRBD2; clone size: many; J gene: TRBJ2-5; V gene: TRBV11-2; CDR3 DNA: TGTGCCAGCAGCCGCTTCGATCCAACTAGCGGGGGGGCCTCGGGGACCCAGTACTTC; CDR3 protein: CASSRFDPTSGGASGTQYF
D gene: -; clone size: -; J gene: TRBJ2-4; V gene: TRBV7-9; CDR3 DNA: TGTGCCAGCAGTTCGATCAGGGAAACCTTAGCCAAAAACATTCAGTACTTC; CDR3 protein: CASSSIRETLAKNIQYF
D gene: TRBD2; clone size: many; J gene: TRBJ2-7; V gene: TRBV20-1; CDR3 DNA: TGCAGTGCCAGAACGGGGGGAGCATCGGAGCAGTACTTC; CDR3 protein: CSARTGGASEQYF
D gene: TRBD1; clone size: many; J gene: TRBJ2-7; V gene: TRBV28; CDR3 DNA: TGTGCCAGCAGTTTGGGGACCCCGGGACAGTCCCTTCCGGCGGTTTACGAGCAGTACTTC; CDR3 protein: CASSLGTPGQSLPAVYEQYF
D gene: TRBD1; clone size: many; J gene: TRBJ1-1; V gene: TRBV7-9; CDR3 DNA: TGTGCCAGCAGCTCCGTCGGTGGGGGACAGGGGACCACTGAAGCTTTCTTT; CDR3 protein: CASSSVGGGQGTTEAFF
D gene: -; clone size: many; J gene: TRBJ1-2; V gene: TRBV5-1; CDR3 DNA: TGCGCCAGCAGGGAAGCGGAATCTTCTAACTATGGCTACACCTTC; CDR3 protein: CASREAESSNYGYTF
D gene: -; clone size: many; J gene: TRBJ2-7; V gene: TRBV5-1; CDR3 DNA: TGCGCCAGCAGCATCGACCCCAACTACGAGCAGTACTTC; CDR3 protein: CASSIDPNYEQYF
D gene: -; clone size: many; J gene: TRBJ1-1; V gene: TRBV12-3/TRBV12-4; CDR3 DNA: TGTGCCAGCAGACCTACACGTACGACTGAAGCTTTCTTT; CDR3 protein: CASRPTRTTEAFF
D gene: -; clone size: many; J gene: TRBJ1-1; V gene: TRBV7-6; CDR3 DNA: TGTGCCAGCAGCTCGTTTGGAGAAGACACTGAAGCTTTCTTT; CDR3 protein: CASSSFGEDTEAFF
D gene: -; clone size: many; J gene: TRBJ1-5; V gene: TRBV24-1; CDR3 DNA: TGTGCCACCAGTTTTGGAATCGGGCAGCCCCAGCATTTT; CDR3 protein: CATSFGIGQPQHF
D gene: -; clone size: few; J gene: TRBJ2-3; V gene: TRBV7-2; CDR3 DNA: TGTGCCAGCAGCTTAGGGGGTCAGACGCAGTATTTT; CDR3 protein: CASSLGGQTQYF
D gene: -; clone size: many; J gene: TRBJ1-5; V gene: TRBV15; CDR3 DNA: TGTGCCACCAGCCCTCGAATCACCAATCAGCCCCAGCATTTT; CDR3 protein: CATSPRITNQPQHF
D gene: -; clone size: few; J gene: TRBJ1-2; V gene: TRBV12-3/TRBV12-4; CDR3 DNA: TGTGCCAGCAGTTCCTCCGAAAGGTGGGGGCGTGGTGGCTACACCTTC; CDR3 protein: CASSSSERWGRGGYTF
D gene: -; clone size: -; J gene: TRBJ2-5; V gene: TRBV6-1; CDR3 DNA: TGTGCCAGCCGGATGAGCCACCAAGAGACCCAGTACTTC; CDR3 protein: CASRMSHQETQYF
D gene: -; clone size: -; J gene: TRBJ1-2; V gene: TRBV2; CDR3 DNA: TGTGCCAGCAGCGCTCAGAAGGAAAATGGCTACACCTTC; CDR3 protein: CASSAQKENGYTF
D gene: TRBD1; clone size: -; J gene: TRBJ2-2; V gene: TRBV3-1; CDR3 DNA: TGTGCCAGCAGCTACACCGGACAGGGTGGCGGGGAGCTGTTTTTT; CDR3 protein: CASSYTGQGGGELFF
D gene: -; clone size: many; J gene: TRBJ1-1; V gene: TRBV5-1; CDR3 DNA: TGTGCCAGCAGTCTTGACGGCATGAACACTGAAGCTTTCTTT; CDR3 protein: CASSLDGMNTEAFF
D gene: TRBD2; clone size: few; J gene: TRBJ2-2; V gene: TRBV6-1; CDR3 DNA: TGTGCCAGCACCCAACCCGGGACTAGCGGGGCGACCGGGGAGCTGTTTTTT; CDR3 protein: CASTQPGTSGATGELFF
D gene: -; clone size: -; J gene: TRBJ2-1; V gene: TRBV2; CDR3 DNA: TGTGCCAGCAGTGAGGGGACCTCGTCTGGCGATGAGCAGTTCTTC; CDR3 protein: CASSEGTSSGDEQFF
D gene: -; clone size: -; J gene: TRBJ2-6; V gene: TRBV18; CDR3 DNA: TGTGCCAGCTCACCACCGGCAGGGGCCAACGTCCTGACTTTC; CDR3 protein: CASSPPAGANVLTF
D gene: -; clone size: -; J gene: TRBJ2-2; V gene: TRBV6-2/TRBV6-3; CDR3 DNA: TGTGCCAGCAGTTACCCGAGGGTGGAGCCCGGGGAGCTGTTTTTT; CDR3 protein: CASSYPRVEPGELFF